The 29 T cell receptor beta chains listed next were all sequenced from one sample in a study of control samples from healthy donors and cancer patients. Assay: immunoSEQ multiplex PCR; the TCRdb copy retains only in-frame clones and omits some. The data hold about 120,000 clones, with roughly nine tenths observed a single time. The sequenced sample consisted of blood. Receptors originate from a man between 45 and 60 years old in good health.

V and J are TRBV10-3 and TRBJ1-1; maybe TRBD1 (5 bases). With 2 bases removed from V and 3 bases from J, the gap between germline ends came to 10 bases. The length of the CDR3 is 14 residues. CDR1 ENHRY and CDR2 SYGVKD come from the germline V gene. This CDR3 reads CAISERGRDTEAFF. The CDR3 nucleotides read TGTGCCATCAGTGAGCGGGGGAGGGACACTGAAGCTTTCTTT.

V usage is TRBV19 and J usage is TRBJ1-2, with D maybe TRBD1 (6 bases). Per the germline V gene, CDR1 is LNHDA and CDR2 is SQIVND (reference sequence). The CDR3 has 16 amino acids. V lost 5 bases to trimming and J lost 4 bases, with 20 bases between them. The CDR3 nucleotides are TGTGCCAGTAGTCCGAAGGGTAGGGGGTCCCCCTATGGCTACACCTTC. This codes for CASSPKGRGSPYGYTF.

A single count supports this clone. The V gene is TRBV7-2, the J gene TRBJ2-5; 7 bases line up with TRBD2. The length of the CDR3 is 15 residues. The J segment lost 2 bases and the V segment lost 3 bases, leaving 6 bases of the junction unmatched. CDR1 and CDR2 (germline): SGHTA, FQGNSA. CDR3 nucleotides: TGTGCCAGCAGCTTCTATCTAGCGGAGCAAGAGACCCAGTACTTC. Its translation is CASSFYLAEQETQYF.

This chain uses TRBV7-6 with TRBJ1-2; possibly TRBD1 for D (5 bases). The CDR3 consists of 17 residues. The ends were cut back, 5 bases at V and 3 bases at J, with 22 bases in the middle. Per the germline V gene, CDR1 is SGHVS and CDR2 is FNYEAQ. This CDR3 is CASSQGPPGRMDYGYTF. CDR3 coding DNA: TGTGCCAGCAGCCAGGGCCCTCCGGGACGGATGGACTATGGCTACACCTTC.

The chain recombines TRBV19 with TRBJ1-1, with 9 bases lining up with TRBD1. The V segment lost 4 bases and the J segment 0 bases; nucleotides outside the gene matches: 3. The CDR3 consists of 15 residues. The germline V gene has CDR1 LNHDA and CDR2 SQIVND (reference sequence). The CDR3 loop reads CASSRDRGMNTEAFF. CDR3 DNA: TGTGCCAGTAGTAGAGACAGGGGGATGAACACTGAAGCTTTCTTT.

V gene TRBV5-4 combines with J gene TRBJ2-7, with D perhaps matching TRBD1 or TRBD2 (5 bases each). V lost 1 base to trimming and J lost 2 bases, with 16 bases between them. This CDR3 comprises 16 residues. The V gene's germline CDR1 is SGHNT and CDR2 YYREEE (reference sequence). CDR3 DNA: TGTGCCAGCAGCTTGCAGAGGGGCTCGTTCACCTACGAGCAGTACTTC. It specifies CASSLQRGSFTYEQYF.

CDR3 sequence: CASSLDSYGYTF. In DNA form, the CDR3 reads TGCGCCAGCAGCTTGGACAGCTATGGCTACACCTTC. The genes are TRBV5-1 and TRBJ1-2; D unresolved. The CDR3 loop spans 12 amino acids. V was clipped by 0 bases and J by 4 bases, with 4 bases between them. Germline CDR1 reads SGHRS; CDR2 reads YFSETQ.

The rearrangement links TRBV4-3 to TRBJ2-2, with 10 bases aligning to TRBD1. The CDR3 covers 18 residues. J gave up 1 base and V 0 bases, and 5 bases lay outside the gene matches. From germline, CDR1 is LGHNA and CDR2 YSLEER. CDR3: CASSQEGQGRLNTGELFF. The CDR3 nucleotides are TGCGCCAGCAGCCAAGAGGGACAGGGGCGATTGAACACCGGGGAGCTGTTTTTT.

This chain uses TRBV5-1 with TRBJ1-1; possibly TRBD1 for D (5 bases). The CDR3 has 16 residues. CDR1 and CDR2 (germline): SGHRS, YFSETQ. Trimming shortened V by 0 bases and J by 5 bases, and 17 bases separated the two germline ends. Here the CDR3 DNA reads TGCGCCAGCAGCTTGGGTTTTAGGGGTGGGAGTACTGAAGCTTTCTTT. Its translation: CASSLGFRGGSTEAFF.

The CDR3 here is CSALDIEGQYF. DNA for the CDR3: TGCAGCGCGTTGGATATAGAGGGGCAGTATTTT. The chain employs TRBV29-1 and TRBJ2-3; the D gene is possibly TRBD2 (5 bases). V lost 7 bases and J lost 11, with 16 bases in between. The CDR3 contains 11 residues. From germline, CDR1 is SQVTM and CDR2 ANQGSEA.

The CDR3 protein is CASSLSLDRDQETQYF. In DNA, the CDR3 is TGTGCCAGCAGCTTATCTTTGGATAGGGACCAAGAGACCCAGTACTTC. V and J are TRBV11-3 and TRBJ2-5; no definite D call. Germline CDR1 is SGHNT and CDR2 is YENEEA. The CDR3 is 16 residues long. V lost 2 bases and J lost 0, with 13 bases in between.

This rearrangement joins TRBV27 to TRBJ2-3; D unresolved. The V and J ends lost 1 base and 1 base respectively, with 6 bases between them. The CDR3 length is 14 residues. Per germline, CDR1 MNHEY and CDR2 SMNVEV (reference sequence). The CDR3 sequence: CASSLFGRTDTQYF. The CDR3 nucleotides are TGTGCCAGCAGTTTATTTGGCCGCACAGATACGCAGTATTTT.

The count of this clone is one. The chain has TRBV5-6 and TRBJ1-4, with 8 bases aligning to TRBD1. V was pared by 1 base and J by 5 bases, with 4 bases of the junction left unmatched. Germline CDR1 SGHDT, CDR2 YYEEEE. The CDR3 contains 15 residues. For the CDR3, the DNA is TGTGCCAGCAGCTTGAACCAGGGGGCGAATGAAAAACTGTTTTTT. Protein: CASSLNQGANEKLFF.

As to this clone: The DNA is omitted, as the CDR3 cannot be located on it reliably, and the CDR3 follows TCRdb's listing. The chain combines TRBV28 with TRBJ2-1; the D call TRBD2 from the table was never checked on the DNA. From its first to its last residue, the CDR3 has 15 amino acids. Germline assignment: CDR1 MDHEN and CDR2 SYDVKM. CDR3 loop: CASSSSGLAYNEQFF.

V and J are TRBV24-1 and TRBJ2-3; D unresolved. With 4 bases removed from V and 0 bases from J, the gap between germline ends came to 7 bases. The germline V gene has CDR1 KGHDR and CDR2 SFDVKD. The length of the CDR3 is 14 residues. CDR3 nucleotide sequence: TGTGCCACCAGTGAGGACGGTAGCACAGATACGCAGTATTTT. Its protein is CATSEDGSTDTQYF.

The chain recombines TRBV9 with TRBJ2-5; 10 bases match TRBD2. Germline CDR1 SGDLS, CDR2 YYNGEE. After removal of 2 bases from V and 5 bases from J, the junction contained 3 bases not matched to a gene. CDR3 length equals 14 residues. CDR3: CASSVSGGQETQYF. In DNA form, the CDR3 reads TGTGCCAGCAGCGTTAGCGGGGGGCAGGAGACCCAGTACTTC.

A single count supports this clone. This chain uses TRBV2 with TRBJ2-3, with D maybe TRBD1 (6 bases). Germline loops: CDR1 SNHLY, CDR2 FYNNEI. The CDR3 runs to 17 residues. The V and J ends lost 1 base and 9 bases respectively, with 23 bases between them. CDR3 in amino acids: CASSEGDGGLGRETQYF. CDR3 nucleotides: TGTGCCAGCAGTGAAGGGGATGGGGGCCTGGGCAGGGAGACGCAGTATTTT.

This rearrangement joins TRBV7-9 to TRBJ1-6, with D unresolved. Germline V gives CDR1 SEHNR, CDR2 FQNEAQ (reference sequence). V lost 3 bases to trimming and J lost 9 bases, with 6 bases between them. CDR3 length equals 12 residues. CDR3 sequence: CASSFLGSPLHF. CDR3 DNA: TGTGCCAGCAGCTTTTTAGGTTCACCCCTCCACTTT.

The chain is built from TRBV19 and TRBJ2-1; D not resolved. The CDR3 consists of 12 residues. With 3 bases removed from V and 9 bases from J, the gap between germline ends came to 9 bases. Germline V gene sequence: CDR1 LNHDA, CDR2 SQIVND (reference sequence). The CDR3 coding sequence is TGTGCCAGTAGTATCCCGGGTGCTGAGCAGTTCTTC. It specifies CASSIPGAEQFF.

The CDR3 region has the DNA TGTGCCAGCAGTTCCCGGACTAGCGGGGGCACAGATACGCAGTATTTT. It translates to CASSSRTSGGTDTQYF. J is TRBJ2-3 and V is TRBV6-5; TRBD2 aligns across 12 bases. Germline CDR1 and CDR2: MNHEY and SVGAGI. The CDR3 has 16 amino acids. J gave up 1 base and V 4 bases, and 3 bases lay outside the gene matches.

This chain links TRBV30 with TRBJ2-2; TRBD1 matches 8 bases. The CDR3 runs to 16 residues. Germline values: CDR1 GTSNPN, CDR2 SVGIG (reference sequence). The ends lost 0 bases at V and 5 bases at J; junction bases unmatched: 8. In DNA form, the CDR3 reads TGTGCCTGGAGTGTAGGGGCAGGGGGCTGGACCGGGGAGCTGTTTTTT. This gives the protein CAWSVGAGGWTGELFF.

The chain employs TRBV2 and TRBJ2-5; 12 bases match TRBD2. J lost 5 bases, V lost 2 bases, and 6 bases had no gene match. CDR3 size: 16 residues. Germline CDR1 is SNHLY and CDR2 is FYNNEI. CDR3 bases: TGTGCCAGCAGTGAAACTACTAGCGGGGGGTATGAGACCCAGTACTTC. It specifies CASSETTSGGYETQYF.

This clone was found a few times. J is TRBJ1-4 and V is TRBV27, with TRBD1 as a possible D gene (5 bases). Trimming took 2 bases from V and 1 from J, leaving 17 bases between them. Germline V lookup: CDR1 MNHEY, CDR2 SMNVEV (reference sequence). The length of the CDR3 is 18 residues. This chain's CDR3 is CASSLRFVRVRTNEKLFF. The CDR3 DNA follows: TGTGCCAGCAGTTTAAGGTTCGTCAGGGTACGAACTAATGAAAAACTGTTTTTT.

The rearrangement uses TRBV10-3 and TRBJ1-5, with no clear D. V dropped 0 bases and J dropped 0 bases, with 12 bases sitting between them. There are 17 residues in the CDR3. The germline V gene has CDR1 ENHRY and CDR2 SYGVKD. The CDR3 protein is CAISESTGWDSNQPQHF. CDR3 DNA sequence: TGTGCCATCAGTGAGTCGACGGGATGGGATAGCAATCAGCCCCAGCATTTT.

The rearrangement uses TRBV5-1 and TRBJ2-3, with no clear D. The CDR3 is made up of 13 amino acids. Looked up from germline, CDR1 is SGHRS and CDR2 is YFSETQ. Deletions cut 3 bases from V and 1 base from J, with 6 bases between. CDR3 coding DNA: TGCGCCAGCAGCTACACCGGCACAGATACGCAGTATTTT. Translating gives CASSYTGTDTQYF.

The gene calls are TRBV6-1 and TRBJ1-4; D gene ambiguous. This CDR3 contains 11 residues. CDR1 is MNHNS, CDR2 SASEGT, per germline. Trimming stripped 3 bases from V and 14 bases from J, with 10 bases between. CDR3 bases: TGTGCCAGCAGTGATATGGCCCACCTGTTTTTT. This sequence encodes CASSDMAHLFF.

The chain's CDR3 is CATSTDMGYGYTF. The CDR3 bases are TGTGCCACCAGCACGGACATGGGCTATGGCTACACCTTC. V is TRBV15 and J is TRBJ1-2; a weak D match, TRBD1 (5 bases). CDR1 and CDR2 from the germline V gene are LNHNV and YYDKDF (reference sequence). The CDR3 contains 13 residues. The V end lost 4 bases, the J end lost 4 bases, and 10 bases lay between the germline ends.

The chain links TRBV27 to TRBJ2-5; no clear D. This CDR3 has 14 amino acids. In germline, CDR1 is MNHEY, CDR2 SMNVEV (reference sequence). Trimming cost V 2 bases and J 0 bases, with 7 bases left between them. The CDR3 here is CASSLRSDQETQYF. The CDR3 DNA reads TGTGCCAGCAGTTTACGGTCCGACCAAGAGACCCAGTACTTC.

The rearrangement links TRBV3-1 (or the pseudogene TRBV3-2) to TRBJ2-2; 9 nucleotides match TRBD1. Germline V gene sequence: CDR1 LGHDT, CDR2 YNNKEL (reference sequence). V was pared by 7 bases and J by 5 bases, with 8 bases of the junction left unmatched. CDR3 length: 15 amino acids. CDR3 amino acids: CASTPTGGFTGELFF. For the CDR3, the DNA is TGTGCCAGCACCCCGACAGGGGGGTTTACCGGGGAGCTGTTTTTT.